This entry is about one T cell receptor beta chain. Antigen unknown. The record originates from a study of cytomegalovirus exposure and HLA in healthy donors. Study-level findings and limits: According to the study, roughly 180 TCR beta chains were cytomegalovirus-associated.

Germline lookup yields CDR1 SGDLS and CDR2 YYNGEE. The CDR3 is 16 residues long. The junction had 6 bases not matched to a gene; V was cut back by 3 bases and J by 1 base. PCR used 60 Vbeta primers and 13 Jbeta primers. The method was immunoSEQ multiplex PCR; TCRdb's version includes in-frame clones alone and lacks a portion of them. This table holds around 98,000 clones, roughly 81% found once. The TCR was taken from a man in his forties in good health and CMV-seronegative. Material for sequencing was PBMCs. This rearrangement joins TRBV9 to TRBJ2-3, with 9 bases lining up with TRBD1. CDR3 sequence reads: CASSAGTGHGTDTQYF. The CDR3 nucleotides are TGTGCCAGCAGCGCCGGGACAGGGCATGGCACAGATACGCAGTATTTT.